Given below is one TCR beta chain in context. This entry is derived from a study of PD-1 blockade in classical Hodgkin lymphoma. Data came from immunoSEQ multiplex PCR; TCRdb stores just in-frame clones and leaves some out. The sample includes 72,000 or so clones, roughly 91% of them seen just once. Following autologous stem cell transplantation, relapse occurred in every patient, and exposure to brentuximab vedotin varied. There are 15 residues in the CDR3. V was clipped by 2 bases and J by 1 base, with 9 bases between them. Germline V CDR1 and CDR2: SGHKS, YYEKEE (reference sequence). The V and J genes are TRBV5-5 and TRBJ2-2; D gene uncertain. Sequencing was performed on peripheral blood mononuclear cells (PBMCs), taken at baseline. This receptor was obtained from a human donor with classical Hodgkin lymphoma. The CDR3 is CASSFTHQNTGELFF. CDR3 sequence (DNA): TGTGCCAGCAGCTTCACACACCAGAACACCGGGGAGCTGTTTTTT. The whole variable domain, filled in from reference TRBV5-5 and TRBJ2-2, reads DAGVTQSPTHLIKTRGQQVTLRCSPISGHKSVSWYQQVLGQGPQFIFQYYEKEERGRGNFPDRFSARQFPNYSSELNVNALLLGDSALYLCASSFTHQNTGELFFGEGSRLTVL.